The following is a TCR beta chain sequence with its context. Its antigen remains unidentified. The sample comes from a study of CXCR3-negative and CXCR3-positive naive CD8 T cells. Findings and limits, study-wide: In naive cells, CXCR3-negative and CXCR3-positive subsets had similar TRBV-TRBJ usage; memory cells differed.

Through 5' RACE with UMI labels, the TRB cDNA libraries were prepared. TCRdb reprocessed the 5' RACE reads and keeps a single row for each CDR3 protein, giving no DNA. Across around 57,000 distinct CDR3 sequences, the top ten clones capture 20% to 25% of the sample. The CDR3 runs 15 residues. Germline V gene lookup returns CDR1 MNHNY and CDR2 SVGAGI (reference sequence). Sequencing was done on a sample of memory CD8+ T cells from blood. The sequence was collected from a human donor in good health. Some clones in this sample may be carry-over from other donors' samples. The rearrangement joins TRBV6-6 to TRBJ2-3; without DNA, the TCRdb call of TRBD1 cannot be checked. The CDR3 here is CASSYSARDTDTQYF.